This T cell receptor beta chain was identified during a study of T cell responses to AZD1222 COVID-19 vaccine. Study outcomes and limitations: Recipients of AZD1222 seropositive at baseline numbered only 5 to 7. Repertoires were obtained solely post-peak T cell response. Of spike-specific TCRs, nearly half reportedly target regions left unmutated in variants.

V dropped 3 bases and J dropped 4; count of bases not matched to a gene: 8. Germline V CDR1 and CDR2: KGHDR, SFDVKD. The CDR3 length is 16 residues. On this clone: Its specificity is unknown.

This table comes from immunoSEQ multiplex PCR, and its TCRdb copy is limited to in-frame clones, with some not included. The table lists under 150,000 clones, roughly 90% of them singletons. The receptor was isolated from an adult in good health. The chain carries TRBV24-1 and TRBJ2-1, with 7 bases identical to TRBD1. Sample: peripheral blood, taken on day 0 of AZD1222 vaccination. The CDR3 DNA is TGTGCCACCAGTGATCCTTCCGGGACAGATTACAATGAGCAGTTCTTC. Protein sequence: CATSDPSGTDYNEQFF.